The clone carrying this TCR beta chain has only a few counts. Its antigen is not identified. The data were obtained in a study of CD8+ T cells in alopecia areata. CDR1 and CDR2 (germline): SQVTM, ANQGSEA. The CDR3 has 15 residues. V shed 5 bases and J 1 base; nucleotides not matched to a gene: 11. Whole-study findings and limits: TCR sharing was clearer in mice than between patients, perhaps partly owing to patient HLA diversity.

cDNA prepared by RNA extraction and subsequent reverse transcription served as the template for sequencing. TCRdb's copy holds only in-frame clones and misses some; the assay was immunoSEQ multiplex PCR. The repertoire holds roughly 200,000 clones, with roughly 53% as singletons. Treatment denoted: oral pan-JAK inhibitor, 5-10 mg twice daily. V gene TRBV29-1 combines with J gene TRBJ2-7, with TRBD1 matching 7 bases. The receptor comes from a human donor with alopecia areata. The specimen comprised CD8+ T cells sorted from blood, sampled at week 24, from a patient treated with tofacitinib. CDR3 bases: TGCAGCGTTACAAAGGGGACAGTTCTTTCCTACGAGCAGTACTTC. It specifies CSVTKGTVLSYEQYF.